This entry concerns a single T cell receptor beta chain. Original analysis: Quantification of nucleated cells was approximated via reference gene primer amplification. Clones were read by immunoSEQ multiplex PCR, and TCRdb kept only the in-frame ones, dropping some. D and trimming were read from the DNA, whereas the V and J calls and clone size are those reported in that table. Counted here are tens of thousands of clones, roughly 90% occurring once; the ten biggest clones make up 2.5% to 3%. Seattle's enrolled individuals joined amid active infection and were then monitored longitudinally. The data were taken from a study of blood T cell repertoires in COVID-19. Study information: Specimens from acute and convalescent COVID-19 originated in the United States, Italy and Spain. Sample material is recorded as cDNA or gDNA derived from T cells, B-cell-depleted T cells, or PBMCs.

The CDR3 totals 12 residues. CDR1 and CDR2 from the germline V gene are SGHNT and YENEEA. J lost 6 bases, V lost 3 bases, and 2 bases had no gene match. This chain links TRBV11-3 with TRBJ2-7; 7 bases are a match to TRBD2. The receptor's source is a man aged 45-60 years with COVID-19, enrolled during active disease. Sample: peripheral blood. The CDR3 is CASSLGGAEQYF. The CDR3 DNA sequence: TGTGCCAGCAGCTTGGGAGGGGCCGAGCAGTACTTC.